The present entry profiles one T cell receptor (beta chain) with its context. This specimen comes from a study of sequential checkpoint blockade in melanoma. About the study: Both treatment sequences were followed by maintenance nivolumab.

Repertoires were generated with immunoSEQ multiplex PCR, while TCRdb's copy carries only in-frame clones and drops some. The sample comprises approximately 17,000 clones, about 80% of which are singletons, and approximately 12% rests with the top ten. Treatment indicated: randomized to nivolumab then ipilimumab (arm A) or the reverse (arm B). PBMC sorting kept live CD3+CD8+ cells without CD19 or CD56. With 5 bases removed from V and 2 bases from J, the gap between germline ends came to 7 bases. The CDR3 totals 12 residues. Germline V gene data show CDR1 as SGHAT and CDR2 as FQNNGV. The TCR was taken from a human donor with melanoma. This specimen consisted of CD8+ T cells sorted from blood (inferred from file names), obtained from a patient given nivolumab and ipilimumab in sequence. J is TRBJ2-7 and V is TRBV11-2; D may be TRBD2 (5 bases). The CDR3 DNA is TGTGCCAGCAGCCCGGGGACCTACGAGCAGTACTTC. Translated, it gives CASSPGTYEQYF. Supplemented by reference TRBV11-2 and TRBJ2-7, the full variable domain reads EAGVAQSPRYKIIEKRQSVAFWCNPISGHATLYWYQQILGQGPKLLIQFQNNGVVDDSQLPKDRFSAERLKGVDSTLKIQPAKLEDSAVYLCASSPGTYEQYFGPGTRLTVT.